This T cell receptor (beta chain) emerged from a study of low-dose radiotherapy and immunotherapy resistance in tumors. First-strand cDNA used TRAV- and TRBV-specific primers, covering alpha and beta chains. The PCR that amplified TCRs ran for 20 to 25 cycles, relying on a constant-region primer and a V-primer adapter. One entry per CDR3 protein results from TCRdb running MiXCR on the reads. The table has 65,000 to 90,000 distinct CDR3 sequences, 15% to 20% seen once. Time point here: before trial treatment. Germline CDR1 is LNHDA and CDR2 is SQIVND (reference sequence). Losses at the gene ends were 7 bases for V and 2 bases for J; bases not matched to a gene: 7. This CDR3 contains 15 residues. At least ten counts were recorded for this clonotype.

The specimen was PBMCs, collected before treatment. The chain carries TRBV19 and TRBJ2-2; the match to TRBD1 covers 7 bases. This sequence was found in a male donor with prostate cancer. CDR3: CASNEGQVNTGELFF. The CDR3, as DNA: TGTGCCAGTAACGAAGGACAGGTCAACACCGGGGAGCTGTTTTTT.